The 27 T cell receptor beta chains in this list originate from one sample, sequenced in a study of CD8+ T cells in alopecia areata. Following RNA extraction, reverse transcription yielded cDNA that acted as the sequencing template. Profiled with immunoSEQ multiplex PCR; TCRdb holds only in-frame clones, not every one. Here the sample spans 150,000 to 200,000 clones, approximately 53% being singletons. Noted treatment: oral pan-JAK inhibitor, 5-10 mg twice daily. The source was CD8+ T cells sorted from blood, collected at week 24, from a patient treated with tofacitinib. All receptors come from a human donor with alopecia areata.

This sequence joins TRBV7-7 and TRBJ1-5; D possibly corresponds to TRBD1 (5 bases). The CDR3 extends over 18 amino acids. CDR1 SSHAT and CDR2 FNYEAQ come from the germline V gene (reference sequence). With 1 base removed from V and 0 bases from J, the gap between germline ends came to 16 bases. CDR3 protein: CASSLGGPIANSNQPQHF. The CDR3 DNA follows: TGTGCCAGCAGCTTAGGGGGCCCGATAGCAAATAGCAATCAGCCCCAGCATTTT.

This rearrangement joins TRBV5-1 to TRBJ1-2; D remains ambiguous. Per germline, CDR1 SGHRS and CDR2 YFSETQ. The V end lost 2 bases, the J end lost 6 bases, and 14 bases lay between the germline ends. The CDR3 length is 14 residues. This CDR3 reads CASSLATEHHGYTF. The CDR3 nucleotides read TGCGCCAGCAGCTTAGCAACCGAACATCATGGCTACACCTTC.

This rearrangement joins TRBV30 to TRBJ1-2, with D possibly being TRBD1 (5 bases). Germline V CDR1 and CDR2: GTSNPN, SVGIG (reference sequence). The CDR3 totals 13 residues. V dropped 3 bases and J dropped 1 base, with 9 bases sitting between them. CDR3 sequence reads: CAWRPQDNYGYTF. The CDR3 region has the DNA TGTGCCTGGAGACCACAGGATAACTATGGCTACACCTTC.

The V gene is TRBV6-1, the J gene TRBJ2-3, with D unclear. V lost 7 bases to trimming and J lost 2 bases, with 19 bases between them. This CDR3 comprises 16 residues. Germline-derived CDR1 and CDR2 are MNHNS and SASEGT. The CDR3 nucleotides read TGTGCCAGCAATGATTTGGCCTCCTCCAACACAGATACGCAGTATTTT. Its protein is CASNDLASSNTDTQYF.

CDR3 nucleotides: TGTGCCAGCAGTCCCATGACCTATGGCTACACCTTC. This encodes CASSPMTYGYTF. The V and J genes are TRBV7-2 and TRBJ1-2; no firm D call. V was shortened by 6 bases and J by 4 bases, with 9 bases between the two germline ends. This CDR3 region has 12 residues. Looked up from germline, CDR1 is SGHTA and CDR2 is FQGNSA.

This CDR3 reads CASSFEGPYEQYF. DNA of the CDR3: TGTGCCAGCAGTTTTGAGGGCCCCTACGAGCAGTACTTC. The chain is built from TRBV27 and TRBJ2-7; possible D gene TRBD2, 5 bases. Germline values: CDR1 MNHEY, CDR2 SMNVEV (reference sequence). This CDR3 region has 13 residues. The V and J ends lost 3 bases and 2 bases respectively, with 8 bases between them.

This clone was picked up a small number of times. This chain uses TRBV2 with TRBJ1-1, with D possibly matching TRBD1 (6 bases). Germline-derived CDR1 and CDR2 are SNHLY and FYNNEI. Trimming took 3 bases from V and 0 from J, leaving 11 bases between them. The length of the CDR3 is 15 residues. CDR3 loop: CASSDVGQMNTEAFF. The CDR3 DNA is TGTGCCAGCAGTGATGTCGGACAGATGAACACTGAAGCTTTCTTT.

The chain carries TRBV6-5 and TRBJ1-4; tentatively, D is TRBD1 (6 bases). The CDR3 is 14 residues long. Per germline, CDR1 MNHEY and CDR2 SVGAGI. V was cut by 0 bases and J by 8 bases, with 10 bases left in between. This chain's CDR3 is CASSYSSGDEKLFF. The CDR3 nucleotides are TGTGCCAGCAGTTACTCTTCAGGGGACGAAAAACTGTTTTTT.

This chain joins TRBV7-2 and TRBJ1-6, with D uncertain. This CDR3 is built from 14 residues. The germline V gene encodes CDR1 SGHTA and CDR2 FQGNSA. Trimming took 1 base from V and 10 from J, leaving 11 bases between them. The CDR3 is CASSLGGSLSPLHF. CDR3 DNA: TGTGCCAGCAGCTTAGGAGGGTCGCTCTCACCCCTCCACTTT.

The chain combines TRBV2 with TRBJ2-3, with D perhaps assigned TRBD1 or TRBD2 (5 bases each). This CDR3 spans 15 amino acids. Germline V gene data show CDR1 as SNHLY and CDR2 as FYNNEI. V dropped 5 bases and J dropped 2 bases, with 14 bases sitting between them. The CDR3 loop reads CASSLFRDPTDTQYF. CDR3 sequence (DNA): TGTGCCAGCAGTCTATTCCGGGACCCCACAGATACGCAGTATTTT.

This clone was detected only a few times. The chain carries TRBV30 and TRBJ2-1; D is uncertain. The CDR3 is 11 amino acids. V lost 0 bases, J lost 8 bases, and 5 bases lay in between. CDR1 is GTSNPN, CDR2 SVGIG, per germline (reference sequence). DNA for the CDR3: TGTGCCTGGAGTGTACGGGATGAGCAGTTCTTC. Its protein is CAWSVRDEQFF.

The gene calls are TRBV2 and TRBJ1-6, with D perhaps matching TRBD1 (5 bases). With 7 bases removed from V and 6 bases from J, the gap between germline ends came to 7 bases. The CDR3 is 12 amino acids. The germline gives CDR1 SNHLY, CDR2 FYNNEI. CDR3 bases: TGTGCCAGCATGAGGGGTAATTCACCCCTCCACTTT. Its protein is CASMRGNSPLHF.

This clone was found a few times. The chain employs TRBV30 and TRBJ2-3; TRBD2 aligns across 9 bases. J gave up 0 bases and V 4 bases, and 8 bases lay outside the gene matches. The CDR3 sequence is 16 residues long. Germline V CDR1 and CDR2: GTSNPN, SVGIG (reference sequence). CDR3 in DNA: TGTGCCTGGACCCCCGGACTAGCGTCTAGCACAGATACGCAGTATTTT. Its translation is CAWTPGLASSTDTQYF.

This clone was detected a few times. This chain uses TRBV4-1 with TRBJ2-1; 8 bases line up with TRBD2. This CDR3 is built from 15 residues. Looked up from germline, CDR1 is MGHRA and CDR2 is YSYEKL. V lost 0 bases and J lost 8; bases outside the gene matches: 6. CDR3 region: CASSQDSSGGYEQFF. For the CDR3, the DNA is TGCGCCAGCAGCCAAGACTCGAGCGGGGGATATGAGCAGTTCTTC.

A note on this clone: Other DNA sequences of this sample code for an identical CDR3. The chain has TRBV30 and TRBJ2-1, with D unclear. The CDR3 has 12 residues. CDR1 GTSNPN and CDR2 SVGIG come from the germline V gene (reference sequence). Trimming took 1 base from V and 5 from J, leaving 6 bases between them. The DNA of the CDR3 is TGTGCCTGGAGTGCCTCAGACAATGAGCAGTTCTTC. This translates into CAWSASDNEQFF.

This clone was seen a few times. This chain joins TRBV29-1 and TRBJ2-2, with D possibly TRBD1 on 5 matching bases. This CDR3 region has 12 residues. V was cut by 6 bases and J by 6 bases, with 11 bases left in between. Germline CDR1 SQVTM, CDR2 ANQGSEA. CDR3 residues: CSVLRESGELFF. DNA of the CDR3: TGCAGCGTACTCAGGGAATCCGGGGAGCTGTTTTTT.

This clone showed up just a few times. The chain links TRBV29-1 to TRBJ2-7; D may be TRBD1 (6 bases). Germline loops: CDR1 SQVTM, CDR2 ANQGSEA. The V gene lost 5 bases and the J gene lost 2 bases, with 19 bases spanning the gap. The CDR3 is 15 amino acids. The CDR3 DNA sequence: TGCAGCGTTTTGGGTGATCGGGACACCCCCTACGAGCAGTACTTC. Its translation: CSVLGDRDTPYEQYF.

In its sample, this clone was seen a few times. In DNA, the CDR3 is TGTGCCAGCAGCTTACGCGGGGGGATTGGAAACACCATATATTTT. Its translation: CASSLRGGIGNTIYF. The chain recombines TRBV7-6 with TRBJ1-3; D is possibly TRBD1 (5 bases). The germline gives CDR1 SGHVS, CDR2 FNYEAQ. Deletions cut 2 bases from V and 3 bases from J, with 11 bases between. The CDR3 contains 15 residues.

The chain employs TRBV9 and TRBJ2-3; D not certain. CDR1 SGDLS and CDR2 YYNGEE come from the germline V gene. Trimming took 0 bases from V and 0 from J, leaving 5 bases between them. This CDR3 region has 14 residues. The CDR3 nucleotides read TGTGCCAGCAGCGTAGAGGATAGCACAGATACGCAGTATTTT. This codes for CASSVEDSTDTQYF. Using reference TRBV9 and TRBJ2-3 for the parts outside the CDR3, the full variable domain is DSGVTQTPKHLITATGQRVTLRCSPRSGDLSVYWYQQSLDQGLQFLIQYYNGEERAKGNILERFSAQQFPDLHSELNLSSLELGDSALYFCASSVEDSTDTQYFGPGTRLTVL.

In its sample, this clone was seen a few times. The chain couples TRBV29-1 to TRBJ1-2; weak D call: TRBD1 (5 bases). The ends were cut back, 4 bases at V and 7 bases at J, with 19 bases in the middle. The CDR3 covers 14 residues. The V gene's germline CDR1 is SQVTM and CDR2 ANQGSEA. CDR3 DNA sequence: TGCAGCGTTGTGGCAGGGAGCTACCTACTTGGCTACACCTTC. Residues: CSVVAGSYLLGYTF.

This chain uses TRBV29-1 with TRBJ1-1; 7 bases agree with TRBD1. The V gene end was trimmed by 5 bases and the J gene end by 5 bases; junction bases not matched to a gene: 8. Germline V gene data show CDR1 as SQVTM and CDR2 as ANQGSEA. The CDR3 contains 13 residues. The CDR3 loop reads CSVTTDRTTEAFF. The CDR3 nucleotides read TGCAGCGTTACGACGGACAGGACGACTGAAGCTTTCTTT.

V gene TRBV29-1 combines with J gene TRBJ2-7; weak D call: TRBD2 (7 bases). CDR3 size: 12 residues. Germline V lookup: CDR1 SQVTM, CDR2 ANQGSEA. Between the trimmed V and J ends, which lost 4 bases and 5 bases, there was a span of 12 bases. The CDR3 nucleotides are TGCAGCGTTGCCCGGGGGGCCAACGAGCAGTACTTC. This encodes CSVARGANEQYF.

This clone was detected only a few times. The chain couples TRBV4-3 to TRBJ2-6, with D uncertain. CDR3 length: 20 amino acids. Germline CDR1 is LGHNA and CDR2 is YSLEER. V was pared by 2 bases and J by 0 bases, with 20 bases between. The CDR3 region is CASSQRADGSEYSGANVLTF. DNA for the CDR3: TGCGCCAGCAGCCAACGGGCCGACGGCAGTGAATACTCTGGGGCCAACGTCCTGACTTTC.

V gene TRBV21-1 combines with J gene TRBJ2-5; TRBD2, the table's D call, lacks a check against the DNA. TRBV21-1 is classified as a pseudogene. This CDR3 has 14 residues. CDR3 DNA: TGTGCCAGCAGCATCCTCGGAGCTAAAGGGACCCAGTACTTC. It encodes CASSILGAKGTQYF.

This clone was found a few times. The gene calls are TRBV30 and TRBJ1-2; TRBD1 matches at 9 bases. This CDR3 spans 14 amino acids. CDR1 is GTSNPN and CDR2 is SVGIG in the germline V gene (reference sequence). V lost 1 base to trimming and J lost 8 bases; unmatched junction nucleotides: 8. For the CDR3, the DNA is TGTGCCTGGAGTGAGGGGACAGGGATCGGGGGCTACACCTTC. Protein sequence: CAWSEGTGIGGYTF.

In its sample, this clone was seen once. This chain connects TRBV15 to TRBJ1-2, with D unclear. V lost 1 base and J lost 0, with 9 bases in between. Per germline, CDR1 LNHNV and CDR2 YYDKDF (reference sequence). The CDR3 covers 15 residues. CDR3 in DNA: TGTGCCACCAGCAGAGGGAACAAAGCTAACTATGGCTACACCTTC. It translates to CATSRGNKANYGYTF.

The genes are TRBV6-5 and TRBJ2-7; TRBD1 is a possible D gene (5 bases). The germline gives CDR1 MNHEY, CDR2 SVGAGI. The CDR3 covers 15 residues. Trimming pared 6 bases from V and 5 bases from J, leaving 20 bases between. The CDR3 nucleotides are TGTGCCAGCAGCCCCATTCTCCGGACATCAGACGAGCAGTACTTC. Amino acid sequence: CASSPILRTSDEQYF.